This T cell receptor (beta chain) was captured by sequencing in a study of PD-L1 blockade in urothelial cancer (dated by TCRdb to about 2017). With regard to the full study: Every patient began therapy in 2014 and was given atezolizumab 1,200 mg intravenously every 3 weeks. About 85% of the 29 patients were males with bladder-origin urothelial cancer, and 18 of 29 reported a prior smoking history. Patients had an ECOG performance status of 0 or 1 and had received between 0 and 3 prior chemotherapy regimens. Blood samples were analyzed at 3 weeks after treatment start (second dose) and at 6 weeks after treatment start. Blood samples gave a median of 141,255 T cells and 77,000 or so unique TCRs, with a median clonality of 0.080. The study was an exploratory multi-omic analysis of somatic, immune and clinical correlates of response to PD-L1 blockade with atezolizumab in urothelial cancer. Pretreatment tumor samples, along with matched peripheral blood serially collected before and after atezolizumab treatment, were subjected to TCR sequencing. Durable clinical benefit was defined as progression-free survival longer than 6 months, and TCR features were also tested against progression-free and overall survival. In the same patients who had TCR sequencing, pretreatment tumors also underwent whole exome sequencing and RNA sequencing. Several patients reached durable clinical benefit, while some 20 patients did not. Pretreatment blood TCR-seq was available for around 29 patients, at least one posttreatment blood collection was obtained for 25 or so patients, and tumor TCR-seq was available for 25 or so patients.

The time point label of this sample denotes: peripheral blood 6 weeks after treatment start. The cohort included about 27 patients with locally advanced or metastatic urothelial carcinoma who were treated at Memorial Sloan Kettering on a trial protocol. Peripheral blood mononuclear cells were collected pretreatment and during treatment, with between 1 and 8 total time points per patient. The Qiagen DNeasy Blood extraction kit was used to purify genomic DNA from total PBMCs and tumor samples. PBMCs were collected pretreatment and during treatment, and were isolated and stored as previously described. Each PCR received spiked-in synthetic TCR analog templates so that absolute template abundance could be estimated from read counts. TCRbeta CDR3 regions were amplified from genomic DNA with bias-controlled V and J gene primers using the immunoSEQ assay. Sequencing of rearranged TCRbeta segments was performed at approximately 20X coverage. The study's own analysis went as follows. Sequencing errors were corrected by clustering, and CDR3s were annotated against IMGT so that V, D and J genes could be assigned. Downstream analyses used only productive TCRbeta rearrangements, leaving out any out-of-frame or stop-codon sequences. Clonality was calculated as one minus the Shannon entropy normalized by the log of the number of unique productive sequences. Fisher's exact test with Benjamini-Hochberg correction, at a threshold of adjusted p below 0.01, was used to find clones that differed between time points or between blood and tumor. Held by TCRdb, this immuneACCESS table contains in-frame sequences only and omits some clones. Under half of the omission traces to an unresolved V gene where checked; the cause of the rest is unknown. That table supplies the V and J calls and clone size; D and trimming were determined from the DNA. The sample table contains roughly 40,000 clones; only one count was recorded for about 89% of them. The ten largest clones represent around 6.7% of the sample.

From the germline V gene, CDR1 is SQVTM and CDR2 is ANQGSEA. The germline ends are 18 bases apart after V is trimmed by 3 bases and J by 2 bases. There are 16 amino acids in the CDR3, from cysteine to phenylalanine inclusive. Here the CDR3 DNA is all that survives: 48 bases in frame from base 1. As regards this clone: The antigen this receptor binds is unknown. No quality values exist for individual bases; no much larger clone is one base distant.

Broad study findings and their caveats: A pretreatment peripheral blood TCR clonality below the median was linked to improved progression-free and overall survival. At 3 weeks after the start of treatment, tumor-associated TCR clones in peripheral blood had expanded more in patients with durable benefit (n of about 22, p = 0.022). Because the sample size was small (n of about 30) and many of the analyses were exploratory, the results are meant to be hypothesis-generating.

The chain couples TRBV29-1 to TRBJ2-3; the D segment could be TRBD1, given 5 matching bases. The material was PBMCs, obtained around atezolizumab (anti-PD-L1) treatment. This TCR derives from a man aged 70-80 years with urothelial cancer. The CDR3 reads CSVDPRGRGPTDTQYF. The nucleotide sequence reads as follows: TGCAGCGTTGACCCGAGAGGAAGGGGCCCCACAGATACGCAGTATTTT.